The 25 T cell receptor beta chains reported below all come from one sample, sequenced in a study of cytomegalovirus exposure and HLA in healthy donors. In the PCR, 60 Vbeta and 13 Jbeta primers were used. Using immunoSEQ multiplex PCR, the repertoire was profiled, and TCRdb retains in-frame clones only, with some absent. Of some 66,000 clones in the sample, 78% are singletons; the top ten hold 7.5% to 10%. The sequenced sample consisted of PBMCs. These TCRs come from a man aged 35 to 55 in good health and CMV-seronegative.

This clone appeared once. The chain joins TRBV7-9 to TRBJ2-7; perhaps TRBD1 as D (6 bases). This CDR3 contains 13 residues. Germline V lookup: CDR1 SEHNR, CDR2 FQNEAQ (reference sequence). V lost 5 bases and J 7 bases, leaving 15 bases between the germline ends. The CDR3, as DNA: TGTGCCAGCAGCCAGGGGCCAGGGTTGGAGCAGTACTTC. Protein product: CASSQGPGLEQYF.

For the CDR3, the DNA is TGTGCCAGCTCACCCGCGTACGTTAGCACAGATACGCAGTATTTT. Translated: CASSPAYVSTDTQYF. This chain uses TRBV18 with TRBJ2-3, with D uncertain. In germline, CDR1 is KGHSH, CDR2 LQKENI. The CDR3 runs 15 residues. The germline V and J ends were trimmed by 3 bases and 0 bases, with 10 bases remaining between them. Using reference TRBV18 and TRBJ2-3 for the parts outside the CDR3, the full variable domain is NAGVMQNPRHLVRRRGQEARLRCSPMKGHSHVYWYRQLPEEGLKFMVYLQKENIIDESGMPKERFSAEFPKEGPSILRIQQVVRGDSAAYFCASSPAYVSTDTQYFGPGTRLTVL.

This clone appeared a single time. The J gene is TRBJ2-7, the V gene TRBV19; D is possibly TRBD1 (6 bases). Deletions cut 5 bases from V and 0 bases from J, with 14 bases between. The CDR3 loop spans 15 amino acids. Germline assignment: CDR1 LNHDA and CDR2 SQIVND (reference sequence). For the CDR3, the DNA is TGTGCCAGTAGTCCGCGCACAGGGATCTCCTACGAGCAGTACTTC. Translation: CASSPRTGISYEQYF.

This chain uses TRBV7-2 with TRBJ2-3, with 9 bases identical to TRBD2. CDR3 length equals 15 residues. The V gene end was trimmed by 3 bases and the J gene end by 2 bases; junction bases not matched to a gene: 3. Germline CDR1 reads SGHTA; CDR2 reads FQGNSA. The CDR3 DNA reads TGTGCCAGCAGCTTGAGCGGGGGGCACACAGATACGCAGTATTTT. Residues: CASSLSGGHTDTQYF.

The chain employs TRBV4-1 and TRBJ2-2, with no clear D. Per the germline V gene, CDR1 is MGHRA and CDR2 is YSYEKL. Trimming pared 4 bases from V and 5 bases from J, leaving 20 bases between. The CDR3 covers 17 residues. CDR3 in amino acids: CASSLRHPPSGTGELFF. DNA for the CDR3: TGCGCCAGCAGCCTTCGACACCCCCCGAGTGGTACCGGGGAGCTGTTTTTT.

The V and J genes are TRBV5-4 and TRBJ1-1, with a possible D match to TRBD1 (5 bases). Trimming left V 5 bases short and J 6 bases short, with 11 bases between. The CDR3 has 12 amino acids. Germline-derived CDR1 and CDR2 are SGHNT and YYREEE (reference sequence). CDR3 residues: CASSYPGPEAFF. CDR3 nucleotide sequence: TGTGCCAGCAGTTATCCAGGGCCTGAAGCTTTCTTT.

The V and J genes are TRBV5-5 and TRBJ2-5; TRBD1 matches at 8 bases. Trimming took 3 bases from V and 1 from J; bases not matched to a gene: 5. This CDR3 is built from 15 residues. Germline V CDR1 and CDR2: SGHKS, YYEKEE (reference sequence). CDR3 sequence reads: CASSSWTGIQETQYF. DNA of the CDR3: TGTGCCAGCAGCTCCTGGACAGGGATCCAAGAGACCCAGTACTTC.

Only a few counts were recorded for this clone. The V and J genes are TRBV7-2 and TRBJ1-4, with TRBD1 identical over 9 bases. J was trimmed by 4 bases and V by 2 bases; bases with no gene match: 11. CDR1 and CDR2 from the germline V gene are SGHTA and FQGNSA. The CDR3 totals 18 residues. CDR3 protein: CASSLNRVPGQGNEKLFF. CDR3 sequence (DNA): TGTGCCAGCAGCTTAAACCGGGTCCCGGGACAGGGTAATGAAAAACTGTTTTTT.

The chain recombines TRBV28 with TRBJ2-7; possibly TRBD2 for D (6 bases). CDR3 length equals 13 residues. Trimming took off 5 bases at V and 12 bases at J, with 20 bases between the two ends. Looked up from germline, CDR1 is MDHEN and CDR2 is SYDVKM. DNA for the CDR3: TGTGCCAGCAGTATCTCTAGAAGGAGGGAGTGGTACTTC. This codes for CASSISRRREWYF.

In nucleotides, the CDR3 is TGTGCCACCAGCAGAGACAGGGCGGGATATGGCTACACCTTC. Residues: CATSRDRAGYGYTF. The chain has TRBV15 and TRBJ1-2; possibly TRBD1 for D (5 bases). Germline V CDR1 and CDR2: LNHNV, YYDKDF (reference sequence). This CDR3 spans 14 amino acids. The ends were cut back, 0 bases at V and 5 bases at J, with 10 bases in the middle.

The chain is built from TRBV5-4 and TRBJ2-1; possible D gene TRBD2, 5 bases. The CDR3 covers 16 residues. Trimming shortened V by 0 bases and J by 0 bases, and 10 bases separated the two germline ends. Germline CDR1 and CDR2: SGHNT and YYREEE (reference sequence). CDR3 coding DNA: TGTGCCAGCAGCTTGGGTTTAGGGAGCTCCTACAATGAGCAGTTCTTC. Its translation: CASSLGLGSSYNEQFF.

This chain's CDR3 is CASSIHRGVSNYGYTF. In nucleotides, the CDR3 is TGTGCCAGTAGTATTCACAGGGGAGTTTCTAACTATGGCTACACCTTC. This chain connects TRBV19 to TRBJ1-2, with 7 bases matching TRBD1. Trimming at V came to 3 bases and at J to 0 bases, leaving 7 bases not matched to a gene. This CDR3 has 16 amino acids. CDR1 is LNHDA, CDR2 SQIVND, per germline (reference sequence).

This chain uses TRBV28 with TRBJ2-5, with 11 bases matching TRBD1. The J call may be wrong; the DNA end is better matched by TRBJ2-7. The CDR3 totals 15 residues. CDR1 MDHEN and CDR2 SYDVKM come from the germline V gene. The CDR3 reads CASSLGGQGAYEQYF. CDR3 sequence (DNA): TGTGCCAGCAGTTTAGGGGGACAGGGGGCCTACGAGCAGTACTTC.

The gene calls are TRBV6-5 and TRBJ2-6; D gene unclear. CDR3 length: 15 amino acids. Germline V lookup: CDR1 MNHEY, CDR2 SVGAGI. V was clipped by 0 bases and J by 0 bases, with 3 bases between them. The CDR3 sequence: CASSYSASGANVLTF. The CDR3 coding sequence is TGTGCCAGCAGTTACTCGGCCTCTGGGGCCAACGTCCTGACTTTC.

This clone appeared a single time. The chain has TRBV5-6 and TRBJ2-5, with TRBD1 matching 8 bases. J lost 6 bases, V lost 0 bases, and 10 bases had no gene match. CDR1 SGHDT and CDR2 YYEEEE come from the germline V gene. The CDR3 runs 16 residues. CDR3 nucleotides: TGTGCCAGCAGCTTGGGGGGGCAGGGGGCCGCGAAGACCCAGTACTTC. Residues: CASSLGGQGAAKTQYF.

A note on this clone: In the same sample, other DNA sequences code for this CDR3. The rearrangement joins TRBV11-3 to TRBJ2-5; D call uncertain. The CDR3 has 13 residues. V was shortened by 5 bases and J by 4 bases, with 11 bases between the two germline ends. Germline loops: CDR1 SGHNT, CDR2 YENEEA. The CDR3 sequence: CASSPRTGETQYF. CDR3 nucleotide sequence: TGTGCCAGCAGCCCACGAACTGGAGAGACCCAGTACTTC.

The J gene is TRBJ2-4, the V gene TRBV18, with TRBD1 identical over 7 bases. CDR3 length: 16 amino acids. Per germline, CDR1 KGHSH and CDR2 LQKENI. The trim removed 5 bases at V and 0 bases at J, leaving 7 bases unmatched. The DNA for the CDR3 is TGTGCCAGCTCAGGTCCCGACAGGGTAGCCAAAAACATTCAGTACTTC. Protein sequence: CASSGPDRVAKNIQYF.

This sequence joins TRBV6-1 and TRBJ2-1, with a tentative D call TRBD2 (5 bases). Trimming took 8 bases from V and 3 from J, leaving 14 bases between them. The CDR3 loop spans 14 amino acids. Germline V gene lookup returns CDR1 MNHNS and CDR2 SASEGT. This CDR3 is CASGQEVNYNEQFF. The CDR3 bases are TGTGCCAGCGGGCAGGAGGTCAACTACAATGAGCAGTTCTTC.

The chain has TRBV28 and TRBJ1-6, with 7 bases lining up with TRBD1. V trimming: 5 bases; J trimming: 14 bases; junction bases outside the gene matches: 15. The CDR3 loop spans 15 amino acids. Looked up from germline, CDR1 is MDHEN and CDR2 is SYDVKM. Here the CDR3 reads CASSAPPGQLTSLHF. In DNA, the CDR3 is TGTGCCAGCAGTGCCCCACCGGGACAGCTTACATCCCTCCACTTT.

This chain uses TRBV5-1 with TRBJ1-2; 12 nucleotides match TRBD1. V shed 4 bases, J shed 4 bases, and the junction held 5 bases outside the gene matches. Germline CDR1 and CDR2: SGHRS and YFSETQ. The CDR3 contains 15 residues. In nucleotides, the CDR3 is TGCGCCAGCAGCGGGGGACAGGGGGCAAGCTATGGCTACACCTTC. Amino acid sequence: CASSGGQGASYGYTF.

This clone was seen only a few times. The gene calls are TRBV7-3 and TRBJ1-1; 8 bases fit TRBD1. The CDR3 sequence is 14 residues long. J lost 1 base, V lost 6 bases, and 4 bases had no gene match. Germline V lookup: CDR1 SGHTA, CDR2 FQGTGA. This CDR3 reads CASSLQGGNTEAFF. The CDR3 DNA is TGTGCCAGCAGTCTACAGGGGGGGAACACTGAAGCTTTCTTT.

This clone was found a few times. The rearrangement joins TRBV5-8 to TRBJ2-1, with D hard to call. This CDR3 region has 15 residues. V lost 4 bases, J lost 5 bases, and 16 bases lay in between. In germline, CDR1 is SGHTS, CDR2 YDEGEE. The CDR3 sequence is CASSVKTPGNNEQFF. CDR3 in DNA: TGTGCCAGCAGCGTTAAAACTCCGGGTAACAATGAGCAGTTCTTC.

The rearrangement joins TRBV9 to TRBJ2-5, with D hard to call. The end of the DNA is better explained by TRBJ2-7, so the J call may be wrong. This CDR3 is 16 amino acids long. Germline V gene data show CDR1 as SGDLS and CDR2 as YYNGEE. The CDR3 is CASSVAPAKSSYEQYF. As DNA, the CDR3 is TGTGCCAGCAGCGTAGCGCCCGCAAAATCCTCCTACGAGCAGTACTTC.

This sequence joins TRBV27 and TRBJ2-1; D possibly corresponds to TRBD2 (6 bases). Germline assignment: CDR1 MNHEY and CDR2 SMNVEV (reference sequence). The CDR3 loop spans 16 amino acids. V lost 2 bases, J lost 2 bases, and 13 bases lay in between. CDR3 DNA sequence: TGTGCCAGCAGTTTAAGGGTTAGCGGAGCCTACAATGAGCAGTTCTTC. This encodes CASSLRVSGAYNEQFF.

This rearrangement joins TRBV7-8 to TRBJ2-1; D unresolved. The CDR3 loop spans 15 amino acids. Looked up from germline, CDR1 is SGHVS and CDR2 is FQNEAQ. Trimming took 5 bases from V and 6 from J, leaving 17 bases between them. CDR3 in amino acids: CASSATEKRRNEQFF. In nucleotides, the CDR3 is TGTGCCAGCAGCGCCACAGAGAAACGGCGCAATGAGCAGTTCTTC.